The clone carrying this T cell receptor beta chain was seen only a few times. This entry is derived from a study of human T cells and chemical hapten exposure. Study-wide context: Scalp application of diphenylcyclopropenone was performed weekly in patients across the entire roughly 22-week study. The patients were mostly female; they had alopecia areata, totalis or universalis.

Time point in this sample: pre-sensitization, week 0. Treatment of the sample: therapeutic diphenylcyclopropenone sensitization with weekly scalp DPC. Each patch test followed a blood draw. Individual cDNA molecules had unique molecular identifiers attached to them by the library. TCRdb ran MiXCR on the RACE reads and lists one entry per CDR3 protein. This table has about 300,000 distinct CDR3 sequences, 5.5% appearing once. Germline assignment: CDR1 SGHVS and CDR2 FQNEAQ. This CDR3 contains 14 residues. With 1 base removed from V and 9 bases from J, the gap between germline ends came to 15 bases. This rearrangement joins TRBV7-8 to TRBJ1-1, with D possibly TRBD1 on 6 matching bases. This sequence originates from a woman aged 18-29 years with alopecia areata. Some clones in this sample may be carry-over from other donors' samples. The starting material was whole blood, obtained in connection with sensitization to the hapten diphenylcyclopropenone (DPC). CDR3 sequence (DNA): TGTGCCAGCAGCTTAGTCCCCGGGGGGCTACAAGCTTTCTTT. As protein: CASSLVPGGLQAFF.